Following are 25 T cell receptor beta chains from one sample sequenced in a study of blood T cells in healthy people across ages. The second PCR ran roughly 6 to 11 cycles with a sample-barcoded 5' primer and J-beta primers. TCRdb passed the 5' RACE reads through MiXCR, listing each CDR3 protein once. The table records more than 800,000 distinct CDR3 sequences, 25% to 30% of them present only once. Sequenced material: blood. The receptors here all came from a woman older than 75 in good health.

This clonotype was counted only a few times. V is TRBV20-1 and J is TRBJ2-1; D is undetermined. V lost 1 base to trimming and J lost 4 bases, with 20 bases between them. CDR3 length equals 17 residues. Germline V lookup: CDR1 DFQATT, CDR2 SNEGSKA (reference sequence). CDR3 coding DNA: TGCAGTGCTAGAGGACCCCGGACCGTTCGTCAGTACAATGAGCAGTTCTTC. Translated, it gives CSARGPRTVRQYNEQFF.

This clonotype appeared once. The junction differs from germline at one of its ends, possibly a read error. The chain joins TRBV7-2 to TRBJ1-5; 9 nucleotides align to TRBD1. The CDR3 spans 14 residues. From germline, CDR1 is SGHTA and CDR2 FQGNSA. The CDR3 is CAGSLQGAGQPQHF. CDR3 DNA: TGTGCCGGCAGCTTACAGGGGGCAGGTCAGCCCCAGCATTTT.

Note on this clonotype: In this CDR3 the conserved last residue, phenylalanine or tryptophan, is missing, so a read error is likely. The gene calls are TRBV9 and TRBJ2-7, with TRBD1 as a possible D gene (5 bases). The length of the CDR3 is 13 residues. Germline values: CDR1 SGDLS, CDR2 YYNGEE. The V and J ends lost 0 bases and 9 bases respectively, with 13 bases between them. CDR3 loop: CASSVAGKDGQYC. CDR3 sequence (DNA): TGTGCCAGCAGCGTAGCAGGGAAAGACGGGCAGTACTGC.

This clonotype was seen a few times. V is TRBV18 and J is TRBJ2-3; 11 bases map to TRBD2. This CDR3 is 17 amino acids long. Germline trimming cut 0 bases from V and 5 bases from J; bases unmatched to any gene: 7. Germline CDR1 reads KGHSH; CDR2 reads LQKENI. CDR3 in DNA: TGTGCCAGCTCACCACCCGGTAGCGGGGGGGTTCGAGATACGCAGTATTTT. Its protein is CASSPPGSGGVRDTQYF. Combining the CDR3 with reference TRBV18 and TRBJ2-3 gives the whole variable domain NAGVMQNPRHLVRRRGQEARLRCSPMKGHSHVYWYRQLPEEGLKFMVYLQKENIIDESGMPKERFSAEFPKEGPSILRIQQVVRGDSAAYFCASSPPGSGGVRDTQYFGPGTRLTVL.

The chain couples TRBV20-1 to TRBJ1-2; tentative D call: TRBD1 (6 bases). The CDR3 covers 11 residues. The V end was cut by 8 bases, the J end by 7 bases, with 14 bases between. The germline CDR1 and CDR2 sequences are DFQATT and SNEGSKA (reference sequence). The CDR3 sequence: CSLIQGGGYTF. CDR3 in DNA: TGCAGTCTAATACAGGGAGGTGGCTACACCTTC.

This clonotype was seen repeatedly, ten times or more. The chain recombines TRBV7-2 with TRBJ1-2, with a tentative D call TRBD1 (6 bases). The CDR3 contains 14 residues. V was clipped by 5 bases and J by 4 bases, with 14 bases between them. Germline loops: CDR1 SGHTA, CDR2 FQGNSA. For the CDR3, the DNA is TGTGCCAGCAGCACTCGGACAGAAAGCTATGGCTACACCTTC. Translating it yields CASSTRTESYGYTF. Full variable domain (remainder filled in from reference TRBV7-2 and TRBJ1-2): GAGVSQSPSNKVTEKGKDVELRCDPISGHTALYWYRQSLGQGLEFLIYFQGNSAPDKSGLPSDRFSAERTGGSVSTLTIQRTQQEDSAVYLCASSTRTESYGYTFGSGTRLTVV.

This clonotype was recorded a few times. This sequence joins TRBV4-3 and TRBJ1-2, with unresolved D. The CDR3 is 14 amino acids. CDR1 is LGHNA and CDR2 is YSLEER in the germline V gene. Trimming took off 4 bases at V and 6 bases at J, with 15 bases between the two ends. Here the CDR3 DNA reads TGCGCCAGCAGCCGCCTCGGGGAATCCAATGGCTACACCTTC. It specifies CASSRLGESNGYTF.

This clonotype has a handful of counts. The J gene is TRBJ2-2, the V gene TRBV11-2; unclear D gene. This CDR3 comprises 15 residues. The ends were cut back, 5 bases at V and 8 bases at J, with 18 bases in the middle. Per the germline V gene, CDR1 is SGHAT and CDR2 is FQNNGV. CDR3 in amino acids: CASSPTMSTRGELFF. CDR3 in DNA: TGTGCCAGCAGCCCAACAATGTCCACACGAGGGGAGCTGTTTTTT.

The genes are TRBV20-1 and TRBJ2-7; 11 bases fit TRBD2. The V gene's germline CDR1 is DFQATT and CDR2 SNEGSKA (reference sequence). The CDR3 is 14 residues long. V lost 4 bases, J lost 1 base, and 3 bases stayed unmatched. CDR3 in DNA: TGCAGTGCTAATAGCGGGGGGGGGTCCTACGAGCAGTACTTC. It encodes CSANSGGGSYEQYF.

This clonotype was seen many times. The CDR3 region is CASSSRTGSLYGYTF. The CDR3 bases are TGTGCCAGCAGTTCAAGGACAGGGAGTCTCTATGGCTACACCTTC. The V call is TRBV6-6, the J call TRBJ1-2; 8 bases line up with TRBD1. With V trimmed by 4 bases and J by 4 bases, 8 bases remained unmatched. Germline V gives CDR1 MNHNY, CDR2 SVGAGI (reference sequence). The CDR3 contains 15 residues.

There are a few counts of this clonotype. A much larger clone is a single base away; this may be a read error. The chain links TRBV20-1 to TRBJ2-1; D might be TRBD1 (5 bases). CDR3 length equals 12 residues. Trimming pared 4 bases from V and 13 bases from J, leaving 17 bases between. Germline CDR1 reads DFQATT; CDR2 reads SNEGSKA (reference sequence). CDR3 sequence (DNA): TGCAGTGCTAACCCATCGACAGAGACCCAGTTCTTC. This translates into CSANPSTETQFF.

The chain has TRBV7-8 and TRBJ2-3; 9 bases map to TRBD2. The V gene end was trimmed by 0 bases and the J gene end by 2 bases; junction bases not matched to a gene: 12. The CDR3 runs 19 residues. CDR1 and CDR2 (germline): SGHVS, FQNEAQ. CDR3 coding DNA: TGTGCCAGCAGCTTAGCTTTGGTACCAATAGCGGGGGACACAGATACGCAGTATTTT. This translates into CASSLALVPIAGDTDTQYF.

In its sample, this clonotype was seen many times. The chain joins TRBV7-8 to TRBJ2-7; D call uncertain. Germline loops: CDR1 SGHVS, CDR2 FQNEAQ. The germline V and J ends were trimmed by 5 bases and 3 bases, with 11 bases remaining between them. The CDR3 consists of 13 residues. The CDR3 nucleotides read TGTGCCAGCAGCCGGAATCTAGGCTACGAGCAGTACTTC. Protein product: CASSRNLGYEQYF.

In its sample, this clonotype was seen many times. The chain couples TRBV7-2 to TRBJ2-1; D unclear. CDR3 length equals 16 residues. The V end was cut by 4 bases, the J end by 0 bases, with 13 bases between. Germline assignment: CDR1 SGHTA and CDR2 FQGNSA. The DNA for the CDR3 is TGTGCCAGCAGCTCAGTGACCCGGAGCTCCTACAATGAGCAGTTCTTC. It yields the protein CASSSVTRSSYNEQFF.

This clonotype has ten or more counts. This chain joins TRBV29-1 and TRBJ2-5; TRBD1 might be the D (6 bases). The CDR3 sequence is 13 residues long. The ends were cut back, 5 bases at V and 2 bases at J, with 12 bases in the middle. The germline V gene has CDR1 SQVTM and CDR2 ANQGSEA. The DNA for the CDR3 is TGCAGCGTTACGGGACATGATCAAGAGACCCAGTACTTC. Its translation is CSVTGHDQETQYF.

Remarks on this clonotype: A much larger clonotype is one base distant, so this may be a read error. The chain carries TRBV6-6 and TRBJ2-1; the D is unclear. The J call may be faulty, since TRBJ2-7 better matches the DNA end. The length of the CDR3 is 17 residues. CDR1 is MNHNY and CDR2 is SVGAGI in the germline V gene (reference sequence). Here the CDR3 DNA reads TGTGCCAGCAGTTACACCCTAATACGGAATTCCTACAATGAGCAGTACTTC. This encodes CASSYTLIRNSYNEQYF.

This clonotype has a count of ten or more. The V gene is TRBV6-6, the J gene TRBJ2-7; D tentatively reads TRBD1 or TRBD2 (5 bases each). The CDR3 covers 15 residues. V gave up 5 bases and J gave up 6 bases, with 20 bases separating them. Germline lookup yields CDR1 MNHNY and CDR2 SVGAGI (reference sequence). CDR3 region: CASSPVGTTGSEQYF. CDR3 coding DNA: TGTGCCAGCAGTCCGGTGGGGACCACCGGCTCCGAGCAGTACTTC.

Remarks on this clonotype: The junction departs from germline at one end; a sequencing error may be responsible. The J gene is TRBJ1-1, the V gene TRBV4-3; D is possibly TRBD1 (5 bases). This CDR3 contains 12 residues. Per germline, CDR1 LGHNA and CDR2 YSLEER. The CDR3 DNA reads TGCGCCAGCAGCGGGGGGAACACTAAAGCTTTCTTT. It translates to CASSGGNTKAFF.

As concerns this clonotype: This may come from a read error, since a much larger clone is one base off. This sequence joins TRBV20-1 and TRBJ2-1; D may be TRBD2 (5 bases). From germline, CDR1 is DFQATT and CDR2 SNEGSKA (reference sequence). The CDR3 sequence is 13 residues long. Between the trimmed V and J ends, which lost 4 bases and 9 bases, there was a span of 16 bases. DNA for the CDR3: TGCAGTGCTAAAGAGGAGAACGGAGGTGAGCAGTTCTTC. Its protein product is CSAKEENGGEQFF.

The genes are TRBV9 and TRBJ2-6, with D maybe TRBD2 (7 bases). The V and J ends lost 0 bases and 3 bases respectively, with 10 bases between them. The CDR3 spans 16 residues. CDR1 and CDR2 from the germline V gene are SGDLS and YYNGEE. The chain's CDR3 is CASSVAGGLGANVLTF. CDR3 nucleotides: TGTGCCAGCAGCGTAGCGGGGGGCCTTGGGGCCAACGTCCTGACTTTC. The full variable domain, with the rest looked up from reference TRBV9 and TRBJ2-6, is DSGVTQTPKHLITATGQRVTLRCSPRSGDLSVYWYQQSLDQGLQFLIQYYNGEERAKGNILERFSAQQFPDLHSELNLSSLELGDSALYFCASSVAGGLGANVLTFGAGSRLTVL.

This clonotype turned up a few times. The chain carries TRBV28 and TRBJ2-7, with unresolved D. V was clipped by 4 bases and J by 2 bases, with 18 bases between them. This CDR3 is built from 16 residues. Germline V gives CDR1 MDHEN, CDR2 SYDVKM. CDR3 region: CASSWGHGSPTYEQYF. The CDR3 DNA follows: TGTGCCAGCAGTTGGGGTCACGGGTCACCGACCTACGAGCAGTACTTC.

This clonotype was counted many times. J is TRBJ2-3 and V is TRBV21-1; the table's D gene call, TRBD1, was not cross checked with the DNA. TRBV21-1 represents a pseudogene. The CDR3 totals 13 residues. The CDR3 coding sequence is TGTGCCAGCAGCACTGGACAGTCAGATACGCAGTATTTT. Protein sequence: CASSTGQSDTQYF.

This clonotype was recorded a few times. This may be a read error, as it is one base from a much larger clone. The V call is TRBV20-1, the J call TRBJ2-1; D may match TRBD1 or TRBD2 (5 bases each). The CDR3 extends over 14 amino acids. Per the germline V gene, CDR1 is DFQATT and CDR2 is SNEGSKA (reference sequence). V was pared by 5 bases and J by 13 bases, with 24 bases between. CDR3 sequence: CSAPLTGAGRTQFF. In nucleotides, the CDR3 is TGCAGTGCTCCCTTAACCGGGGCCGGGCGGACCCAGTTCTTC.

The genes are TRBV11-3 and TRBJ2-3; 13 bases are a match to TRBD2. This CDR3 is 16 amino acids long. Trimming at V came to 5 bases and at J to 6 bases, leaving 8 bases not matched to a gene. CDR1 and CDR2 from the germline V gene are SGHNT and YENEEA. CDR3 coding DNA: TGTGCCAGCAGCCCGGGACTAGCGGGGCCAAGGGATACGCAGTATTTT. It is translated as CASSPGLAGPRDTQYF.

This clonotype was recorded a few times. The V and J genes are TRBV25-1 and TRBJ1-6; D is unresolved. V lost 1 base to trimming and J lost 0 bases, with 10 bases between them. Germline V gives CDR1 MGHDK, CDR2 SYGVNS. CDR3 length: 17 residues. CDR3: CASSEFTAYSYNSPLHF. CDR3 sequence (DNA): TGTGCCAGCAGTGAATTCACCGCTTACTCCTATAATTCACCCCTCCACTTT.